Sequencing of this T cell receptor beta chain was carried out in a study of blood T cell repertoires in COVID-19. Study summary: The United States, Italy and Spain were the sources of the acute and convalescent COVID-19 samples. Sample material is recorded as cDNA or gDNA derived from T cells, B-cell-depleted T cells, or PBMCs.

Methods used by the authors: Nucleated cell counts were estimated from reference gene primer amplification. The table came from immunoSEQ multiplex PCR; TCRdb's copy has only in-frame clones and leaves some out. That table furnishes V, J and clone size, whereas the DNA furnished D and trimming. The sample has 45,000 to 70,000 clones; 75% to 85% are singletons. With V trimmed by 1 base and J by 2 bases, 5 bases remained unmatched. This CDR3 spans 16 amino acids. CDR1 is SGHDT and CDR2 is YYEEEE in the germline V gene. The clonotype was recovered from a man between 60 and 75 years old with acute or convalescent COVID-19. The J gene is TRBJ2-3, the V gene TRBV5-6; 9 nucleotides align to TRBD2. Sequenced: peripheral blood. This CDR3 is CASSLRSGGTTDTQYF. In nucleotides, the CDR3 is TGTGCCAGCAGCTTGAGGAGCGGGGGGACCACAGATACGCAGTATTTT.